Sequencing of this T cell receptor beta chain was carried out in a study of Ad26.COV2.S vaccination and SARS-CoV-2 variants. Study details: Doses of Ad26.COV2.S were injected into muscle once or twice, 56 days apart.

Documented treatment: roughly 18 received Ad26.COV2.S at low or high dose, single or two shots; five or six received placebo; per-sample allocation not given. Collection of the samples took place on day 63 after the first injection of vaccine or placebo. The germline V and J ends were trimmed by 2 bases and 0 bases, with 10 bases remaining between them. This CDR3 is built from 15 residues. CDR1 is MNHEY and CDR2 is SMNVEV in the germline V gene (reference sequence). Profiling relied on immunoSEQ multiplex PCR, and the TCRdb table lists in-frame clones only, not all of them. The table has approximately 240,000 clones, roughly 90% seen once; the top ten hold about 10%.

This TCR was recovered from a person between 18 and 60 years old who received the Ad26.COV2.S COVID-19 vaccine or a placebo. The sample here was peripheral blood, taken in a trial of Ad26.COV2.S vaccine versus placebo. The chain uses TRBV27 and TRBJ1-2; D not certain. This CDR3 is CASSLDGRANYGYTF. The CDR3 DNA reads as TGTGCCAGCAGTTTAGATGGCAGAGCTAACTATGGCTACACCTTC.